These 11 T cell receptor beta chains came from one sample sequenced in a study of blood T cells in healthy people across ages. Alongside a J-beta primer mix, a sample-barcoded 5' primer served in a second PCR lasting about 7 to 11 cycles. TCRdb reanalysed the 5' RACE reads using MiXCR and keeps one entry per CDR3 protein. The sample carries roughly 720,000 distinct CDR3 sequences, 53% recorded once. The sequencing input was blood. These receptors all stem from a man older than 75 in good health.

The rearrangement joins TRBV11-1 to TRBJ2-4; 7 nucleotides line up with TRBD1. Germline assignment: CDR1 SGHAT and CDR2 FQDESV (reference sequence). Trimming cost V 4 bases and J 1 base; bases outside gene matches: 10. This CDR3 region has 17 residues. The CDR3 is CASSSQTGLGAKNIQYF. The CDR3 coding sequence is TGTGCCAGCAGCTCCCAGACAGGGCTGGGCGCCAAAAACATTCAGTACTTC.

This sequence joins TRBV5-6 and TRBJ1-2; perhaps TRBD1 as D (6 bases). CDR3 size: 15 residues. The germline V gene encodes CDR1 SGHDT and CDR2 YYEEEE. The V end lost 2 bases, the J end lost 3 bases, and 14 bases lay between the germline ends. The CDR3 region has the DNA TGTGCCAGCAGCTTCGGAGGTCAGGGGCACTATGGCTACACCTTC. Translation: CASSFGGQGHYGYTF. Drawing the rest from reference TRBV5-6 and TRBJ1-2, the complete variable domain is DAGVTQSPTHLIKTRGQQVTLRCSPKSGHDTVSWYQQALGQGPQFIFQYYEEEERQRGNFPDRFSGHQFPNYSSELNVNALLLGDSALYLCASSFGGQGHYGYTFGSGTRLTVV.

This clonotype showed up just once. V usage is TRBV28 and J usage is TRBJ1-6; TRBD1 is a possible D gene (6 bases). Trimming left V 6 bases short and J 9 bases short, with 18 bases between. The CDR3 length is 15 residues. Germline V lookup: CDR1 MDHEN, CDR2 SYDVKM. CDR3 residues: CASRGREGGTSPLHF. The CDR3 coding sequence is TGTGCCAGCAGGGGACGGGAGGGGGGGACTTCACCCCTCCACTTT.

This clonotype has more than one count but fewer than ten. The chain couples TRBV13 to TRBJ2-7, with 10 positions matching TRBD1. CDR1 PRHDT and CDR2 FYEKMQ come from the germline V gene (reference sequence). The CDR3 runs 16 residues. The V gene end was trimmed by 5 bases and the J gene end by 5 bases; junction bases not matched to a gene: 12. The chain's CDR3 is CASSPRIGDRGDEQYF. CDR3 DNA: TGTGCCAGCAGCCCAAGGATTGGGGACAGGGGCGACGAGCAGTACTTC.

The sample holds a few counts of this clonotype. The CDR3 DNA is TGCAGTGCTAGAGGGGCTAGGGGCAATCAGCCCCAGCATTTT. The encoded protein is CSARGARGNQPQHF. This sequence joins TRBV20-1 and TRBJ1-5, with D unresolved. Trimming removed 1 base from V and 2 bases from J, with 9 bases in between. Germline CDR1 and CDR2: DFQATT and SNEGSKA (reference sequence). The CDR3 loop spans 14 amino acids.

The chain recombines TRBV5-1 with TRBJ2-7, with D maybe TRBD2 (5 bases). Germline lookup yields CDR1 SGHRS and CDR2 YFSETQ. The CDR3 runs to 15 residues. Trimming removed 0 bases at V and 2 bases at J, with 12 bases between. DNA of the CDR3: TGCGCCAGCAGCTTGGACTACGGCGGGCCCTACGAGCAGTACTTC. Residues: CASSLDYGGPYEQYF.

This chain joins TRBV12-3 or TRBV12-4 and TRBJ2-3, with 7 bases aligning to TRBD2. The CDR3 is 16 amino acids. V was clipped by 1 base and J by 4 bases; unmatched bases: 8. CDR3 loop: CASSLGTRGWADTQYF. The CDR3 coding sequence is TGTGCCAGCAGTTTAGGGACTAGAGGGTGGGCAGATACGCAGTATTTT.

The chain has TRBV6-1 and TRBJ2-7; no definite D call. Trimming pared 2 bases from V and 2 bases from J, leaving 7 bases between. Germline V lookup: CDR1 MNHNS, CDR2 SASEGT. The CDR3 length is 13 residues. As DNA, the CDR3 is TGTGCCAGCAGTGAAAACCCCCCCTACGAGCAGTACTTC. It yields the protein CASSENPPYEQYF.

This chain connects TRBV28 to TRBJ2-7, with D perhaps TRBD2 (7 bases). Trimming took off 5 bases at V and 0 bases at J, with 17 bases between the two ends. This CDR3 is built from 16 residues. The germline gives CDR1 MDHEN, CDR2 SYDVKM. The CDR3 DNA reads TGTGCCAGCAGTGGGGGCGCGGGGGTAAGCTCCTACGAGCAGTACTTC. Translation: CASSGGAGVSSYEQYF.

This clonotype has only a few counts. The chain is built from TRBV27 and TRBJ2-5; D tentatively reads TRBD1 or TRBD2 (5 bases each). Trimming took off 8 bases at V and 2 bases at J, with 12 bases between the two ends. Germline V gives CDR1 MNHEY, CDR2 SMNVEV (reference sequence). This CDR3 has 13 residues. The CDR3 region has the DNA TGTGCCAGCCGGGACGGAACTCAAGAGACCCAGTACTTC. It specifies CASRDGTQETQYF.

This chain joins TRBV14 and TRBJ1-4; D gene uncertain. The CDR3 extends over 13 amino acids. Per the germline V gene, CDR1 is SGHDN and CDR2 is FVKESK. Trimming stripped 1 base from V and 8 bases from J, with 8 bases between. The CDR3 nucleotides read TGTGCCAGCAGCCAAGGGTTAAGGGAAAAACTGTTTTTT. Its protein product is CASSQGLREKLFF.